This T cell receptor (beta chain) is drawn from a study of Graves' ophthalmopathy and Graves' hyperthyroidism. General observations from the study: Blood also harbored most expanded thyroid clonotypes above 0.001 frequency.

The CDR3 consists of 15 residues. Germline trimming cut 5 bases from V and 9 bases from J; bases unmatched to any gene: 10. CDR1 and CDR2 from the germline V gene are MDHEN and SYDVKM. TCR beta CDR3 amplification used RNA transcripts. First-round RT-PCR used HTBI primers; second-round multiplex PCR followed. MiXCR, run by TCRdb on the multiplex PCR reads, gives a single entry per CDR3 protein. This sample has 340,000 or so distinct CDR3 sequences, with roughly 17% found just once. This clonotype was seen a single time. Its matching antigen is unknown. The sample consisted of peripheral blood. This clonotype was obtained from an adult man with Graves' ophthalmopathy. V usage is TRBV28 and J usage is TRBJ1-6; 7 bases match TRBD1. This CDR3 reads CASSPSDRFGSPLHF. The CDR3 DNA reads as TGTGCCAGCAGTCCATCGGACAGGTTCGGTTCACCCCTCCACTTT. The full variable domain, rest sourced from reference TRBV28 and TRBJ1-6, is DVKVTQSSRYLVKRTGEKVFLECVQDMDHENMFWYRQDPGLGLRLIYFSYDVKMKEKGDIPEGYSVSREKKERFSLILESASTNQTSMYLCASSPSDRFGSPLHFGNGTRLTVT.